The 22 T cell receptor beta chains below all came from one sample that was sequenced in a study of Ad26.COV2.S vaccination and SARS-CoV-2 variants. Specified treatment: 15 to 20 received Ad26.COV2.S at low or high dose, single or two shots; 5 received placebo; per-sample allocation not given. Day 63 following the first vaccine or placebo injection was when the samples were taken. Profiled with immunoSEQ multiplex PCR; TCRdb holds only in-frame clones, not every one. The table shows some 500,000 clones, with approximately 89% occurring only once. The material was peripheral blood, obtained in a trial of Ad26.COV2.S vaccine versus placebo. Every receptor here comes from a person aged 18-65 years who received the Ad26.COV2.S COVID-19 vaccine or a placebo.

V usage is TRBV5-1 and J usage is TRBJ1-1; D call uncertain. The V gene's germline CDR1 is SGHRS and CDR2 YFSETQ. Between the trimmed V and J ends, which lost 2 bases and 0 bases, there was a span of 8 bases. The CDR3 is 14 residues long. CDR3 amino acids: CASSFQQLNTEAFF. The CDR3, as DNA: TGCGCCAGCAGCTTCCAACAGCTGAACACTGAAGCTTTCTTT.

In DNA, the CDR3 is TGTGCCAGTCACTCAATCGGGCCCGGACAGGGGACAGCTAACTATGGCTACACCTTC. As protein: CASHSIGPGQGTANYGYTF. The chain carries TRBV19 and TRBJ1-2; 9 nucleotides align to TRBD1. Germline loops: CDR1 LNHDA, CDR2 SQIVND (reference sequence). The CDR3 totals 19 residues. After removal of 8 bases from V and 0 bases from J, the junction contained 19 bases not matched to a gene.

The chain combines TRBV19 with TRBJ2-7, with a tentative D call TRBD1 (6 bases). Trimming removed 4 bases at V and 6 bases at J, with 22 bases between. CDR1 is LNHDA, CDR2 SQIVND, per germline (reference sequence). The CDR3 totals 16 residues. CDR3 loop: CASSNRRGHVDSEQYF. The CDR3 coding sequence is TGTGCCAGTAGTAACCGCCGGGGACATGTGGACTCCGAGCAGTACTTC.

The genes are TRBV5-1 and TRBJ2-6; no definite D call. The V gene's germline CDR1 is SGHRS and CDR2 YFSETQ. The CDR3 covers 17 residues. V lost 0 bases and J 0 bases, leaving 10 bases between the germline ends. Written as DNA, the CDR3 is TGCGCCAGCAGCTTGGGACGACGGTACTCTGGGGCCAACGTCCTGACTTTC. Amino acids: CASSLGRRYSGANVLTF.

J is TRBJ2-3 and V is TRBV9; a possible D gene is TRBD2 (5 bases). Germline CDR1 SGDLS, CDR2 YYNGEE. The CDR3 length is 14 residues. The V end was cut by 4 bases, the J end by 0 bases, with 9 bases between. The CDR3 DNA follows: TGTGCCAGCAGCCGGGGTCCTAGCACAGATACGCAGTATTTT. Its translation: CASSRGPSTDTQYF.

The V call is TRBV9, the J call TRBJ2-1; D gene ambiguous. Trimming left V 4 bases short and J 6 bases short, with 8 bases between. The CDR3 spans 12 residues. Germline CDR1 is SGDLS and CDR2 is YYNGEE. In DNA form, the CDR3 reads TGTGCCAGCAGCCTCAGCCGCAATGAGCAGTTCTTC. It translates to CASSLSRNEQFF.

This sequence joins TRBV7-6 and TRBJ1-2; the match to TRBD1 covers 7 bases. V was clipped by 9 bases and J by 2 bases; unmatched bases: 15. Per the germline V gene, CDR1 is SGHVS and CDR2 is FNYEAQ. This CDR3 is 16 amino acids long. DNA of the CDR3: TGTGCCAGTACCAGACAGGGAGGAAGGTCAAACTATGGCTACACCTTC. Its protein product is CASTRQGGRSNYGYTF.

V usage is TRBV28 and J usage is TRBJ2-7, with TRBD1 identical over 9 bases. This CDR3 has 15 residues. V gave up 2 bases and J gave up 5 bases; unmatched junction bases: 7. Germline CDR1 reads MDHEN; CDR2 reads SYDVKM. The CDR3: CASSLPGQGSHEQYF. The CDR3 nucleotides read TGTGCCAGCAGTTTACCGGGACAGGGTTCCCACGAGCAGTACTTC. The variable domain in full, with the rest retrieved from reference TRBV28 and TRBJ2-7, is DVKVTQSSRYLVKRTGEKVFLECVQDMDHENMFWYRQDPGLGLRLIYFSYDVKMKEKGDIPEGYSVSREKKERFSLILESASTNQTSMYLCASSLPGQGSHEQYFGPGTRLTVT.

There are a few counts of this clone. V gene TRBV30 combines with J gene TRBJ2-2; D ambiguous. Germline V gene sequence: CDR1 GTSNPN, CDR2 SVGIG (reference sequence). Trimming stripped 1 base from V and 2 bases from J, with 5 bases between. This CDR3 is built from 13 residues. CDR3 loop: CAWSGQNTGELFF. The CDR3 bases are TGTGCCTGGAGTGGCCAAAACACCGGGGAGCTGTTTTTT.

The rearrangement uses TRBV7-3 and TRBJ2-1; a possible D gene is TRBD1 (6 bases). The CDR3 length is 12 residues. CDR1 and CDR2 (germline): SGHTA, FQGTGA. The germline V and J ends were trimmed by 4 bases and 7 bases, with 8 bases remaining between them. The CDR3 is CASSSQGNEQFF. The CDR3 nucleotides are TGTGCCAGCAGCTCACAGGGAAATGAGCAGTTCTTC.

The CDR3 loop is CATSDTRGEGPHTQYF. In nucleotides, the CDR3 is TGTGCCACCAGTGATACTAGGGGGGAGGGCCCTCATACGCAGTATTTT. This sequence joins TRBV24-1 and TRBJ2-3; D might be TRBD2 (7 bases). Deletions cut 3 bases from V and 7 bases from J, with 19 bases between. The CDR3 runs to 16 residues. The germline CDR1 and CDR2 sequences are KGHDR and SFDVKD.

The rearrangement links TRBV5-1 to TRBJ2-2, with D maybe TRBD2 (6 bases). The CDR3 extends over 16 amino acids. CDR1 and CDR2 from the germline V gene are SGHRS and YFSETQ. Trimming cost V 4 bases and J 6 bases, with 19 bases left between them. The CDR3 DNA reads TGCGCCAGCAGCCTCCGGGACTTGGGATTTCCCGGGGAGCTGTTTTTT. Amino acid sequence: CASSLRDLGFPGELFF.

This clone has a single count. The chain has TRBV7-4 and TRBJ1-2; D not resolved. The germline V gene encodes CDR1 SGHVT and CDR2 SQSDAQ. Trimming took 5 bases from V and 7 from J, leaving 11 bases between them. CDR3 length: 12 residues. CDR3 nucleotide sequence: TGTGCCAGCAGCGGGAAAGCAGGTGGCTACACCTTC. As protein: CASSGKAGGYTF.

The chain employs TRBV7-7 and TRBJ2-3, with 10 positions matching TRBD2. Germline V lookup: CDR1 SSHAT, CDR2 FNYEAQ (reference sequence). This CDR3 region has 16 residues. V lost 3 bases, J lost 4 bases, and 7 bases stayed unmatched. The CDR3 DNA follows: TGTGCCAGCAGCTTCGGCCCGGGGACTAGCGCAGATACGCAGTATTTT. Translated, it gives CASSFGPGTSADTQYF.

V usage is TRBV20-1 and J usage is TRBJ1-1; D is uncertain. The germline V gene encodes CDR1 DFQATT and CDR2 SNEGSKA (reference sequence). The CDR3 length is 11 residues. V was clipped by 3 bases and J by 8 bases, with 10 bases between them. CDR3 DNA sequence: TGCAGTGCTAGGGTCGTGACAGAAGCTTTCTTT. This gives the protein CSARVVTEAFF.

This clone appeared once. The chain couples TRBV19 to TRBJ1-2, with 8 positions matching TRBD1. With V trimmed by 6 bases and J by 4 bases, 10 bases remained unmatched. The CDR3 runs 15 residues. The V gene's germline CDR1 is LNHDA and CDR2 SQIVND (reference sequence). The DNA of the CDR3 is TGTGCCAGTAGACCCCCGGGACAGGACGGCTATGGCTACACCTTC. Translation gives CASRPPGQDGYGYTF. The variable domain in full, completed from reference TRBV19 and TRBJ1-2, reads DGGITQSPKYLFRKEGQNVTLSCEQNLNHDAMYWYRQDPGQGLRLIYYSQIVNDFQKGDIAEGYSVSREKKESFPLTVTSAQKNPTAFYLCASRPPGQDGYGYTFGSGTRLTVV.

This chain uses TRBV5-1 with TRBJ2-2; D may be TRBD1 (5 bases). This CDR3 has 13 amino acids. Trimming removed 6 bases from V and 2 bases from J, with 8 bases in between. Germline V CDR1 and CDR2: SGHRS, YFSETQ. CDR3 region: CASKGDNTGELFF. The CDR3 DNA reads TGCGCCAGCAAAGGGGATAACACCGGGGAGCTGTTTTTT.

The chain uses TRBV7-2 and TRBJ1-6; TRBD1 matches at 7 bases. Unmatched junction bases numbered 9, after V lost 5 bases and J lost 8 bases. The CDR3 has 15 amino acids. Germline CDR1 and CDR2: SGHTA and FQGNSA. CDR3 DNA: TGTGCCAGCAGCGCCACAGGGGCGCCGGATTCACCCCTCCACTTT. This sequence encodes CASSATGAPDSPLHF.

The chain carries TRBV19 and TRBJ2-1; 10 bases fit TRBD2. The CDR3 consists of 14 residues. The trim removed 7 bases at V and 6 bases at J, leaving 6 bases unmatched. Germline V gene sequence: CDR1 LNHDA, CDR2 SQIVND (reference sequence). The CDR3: CASIRTSGANEQFF. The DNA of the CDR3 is TGTGCCAGTATTAGGACTAGCGGAGCCAATGAGCAGTTCTTC. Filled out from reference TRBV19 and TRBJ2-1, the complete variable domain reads DGGITQSPKYLFRKEGQNVTLSCEQNLNHDAMYWYRQDPGQGLRLIYYSQIVNDFQKGDIAEGYSVSREKKESFPLTVTSAQKNPTAFYLCASIRTSGANEQFFGPGTRLTVL.

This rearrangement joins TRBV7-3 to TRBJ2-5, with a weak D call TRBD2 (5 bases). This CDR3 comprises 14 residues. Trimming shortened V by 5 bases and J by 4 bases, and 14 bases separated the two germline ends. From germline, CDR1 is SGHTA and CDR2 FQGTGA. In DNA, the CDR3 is TGTGCCAGCAGCGCTGGGAGCGGAGTAGAGACCCAGTACTTC. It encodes CASSAGSGVETQYF.

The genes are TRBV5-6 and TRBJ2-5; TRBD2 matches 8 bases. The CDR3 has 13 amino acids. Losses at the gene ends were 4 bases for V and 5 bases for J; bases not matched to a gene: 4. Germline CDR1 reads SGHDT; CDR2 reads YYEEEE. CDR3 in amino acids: CASSQGGGETQYF. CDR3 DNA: TGTGCCAGCAGCCAGGGCGGGGGGGAGACCCAGTACTTC.

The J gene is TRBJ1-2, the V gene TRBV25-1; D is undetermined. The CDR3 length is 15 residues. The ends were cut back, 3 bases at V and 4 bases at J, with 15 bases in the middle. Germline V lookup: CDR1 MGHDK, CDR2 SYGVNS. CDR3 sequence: CASSDPTRRGYGYTF. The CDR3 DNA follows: TGTGCCAGCAGTGATCCCACCCGGCGGGGCTATGGCTACACCTTC.